These T cell receptor beta chains were read from a single sample in a study of T cells in Graves' hyperthyroidism and ophthalmopathy. MiXCR was run by TCRdb on the multiplex PCR reads, yielding one entry per CDR3 protein. In the table there are under 400,000 distinct CDR3 sequences, 18% of which are singletons. Sequenced sample: blood. The receptors here all came from a woman between 45 and 60 years old with Graves' hyperthyroidism. Both conserved end residues are trimmed from each CDR3. D genes are given only for firm matches. Clone size is stated in some rows and not others, as once, few, many or a class when expanded.

v_call clone_size d_call cdr3_aa
TRBV15 few - ATRLAGSEKLF
TRBV10-3 - TRBD2 AISATGAGGTDTQY
TRBV6-1 many - ASSEALSRRDTEAF
TRBV15 many - ATSPRGGRNQPQH
TRBV5-1 - - ASSLWGEHTDTQY
TRBV7-9 many TRBD1 ASRPSDRGSYEQY
TRBV20-1 - - SAETANYGYT
TRBV12-3/TRBV12-4 many TRBD2 ASSTSGVTDTQY
TRBV3-1 - - ASSQDAGGLFNEQF
TRBV14 - - ASSRDIRNTEAF
TRBV5-1 few TRBD2 ASSLVLAGGLQY
TRBV2 once TRBD1 ASSVTGTGGEQY
TRBV9 few - ASSAGRGSTEAF
TRBV12-3/TRBV12-4 - TRBD2 ASSSPLAGYSTDTQY
TRBV5-1 - - ASSLWGGYSGANVLT
TRBV4-1 - - ASSQGLPPYEQY
TRBV6-1 many TRBD1 ASRANRQGDNLAF
TRBV6-1 many - ASSFDRSSYNEQF
TRBV7-3 few TRBD2 ASSPSGLGETQY
TRBV20-1 - TRBD1 SARDRLDRRSYNSPLH
TRBV6-2/TRBV6-3 - - ASSYGTSEAF
TRBV3-1 - - ASSQNSMFRRGYT
TRBV24-1 - - ATSEDYGGYT
TRBV20-1 - - SAIPLTTSTDTQY
TRBV20-1 few - SAQRGNQPQH
TRBV12-3/TRBV12-4 few - ASSRTADSNQPQH
TRBV4-1 - - ASSQDPQGSNSPLH
TRBV18 - - ASSPVRSPGDTIY
TRBV28 many TRBD1 ASSSYTGGDQPQH
TRBV12-3/TRBV12-4 many - ASSFSGSGRQPQH
TRBV27 many TRBD1 ASRRDRWDQPQH
TRBV15 few - ATSRDLPGGNEQF
TRBV3-1 - TRBD2 ASSHPQEGLGFTGELF
TRBV2 many - ASSEGGFSTDTQY
TRBV2 many - ASSEAGDTEAF
TRBV4-1 few - ASSLPSREKLF
TRBV20-1 many TRBD2 SAPPAGLTDTQY
TRBV27 - TRBD1 ASTSGQGIYNEQF
TRBV6-1 many - ASSDENEQF
TRBV18 few - ASSPSQAPYNEQF
TRBV10-3 many - AISESLGLQTQY
TRBV12-3/TRBV12-4 - TRBD1 ASSRQGTRTGELC
TRBV10-3 many - AIGAGYGYT
TRBV7-8 - TRBD1 ASSLPGGHQPQH
TRBV6-1 - TRBD1 ASRGTGNSPLH
TRBV2 many - ASSTGSNTEAF
TRBV2 many TRBD1 ASSTGQGSTNEKLF
TRBV27 - - ASSSADSASGNTIY
TRBV5-1 - - ASSEDILRGTEAF